This T cell receptor (beta chain) emerged from a study of T-cell memory formation after mild COVID-19. TCRdb called the 5' RACE reads again in MiXCR, with one record for every CDR3 protein. The data hold roughly 110,000 distinct CDR3 sequences, with approximately 15% observed a single time. The sequencing input was PBMCs or a T cell subset sorted from them (not recorded which). The origin of this receptor is an adult woman who had mild COVID-19 (a few samples of this study predate the infection). Cell type and time point are not known.

The CDR3: CASTSEGTWGNEQFF. CDR3 DNA sequence: TGCGCCAGCACTTCCGAGGGTACATGGGGCAATGAGCAGTTCTTC. V is TRBV5-1 and J is TRBJ2-1; D possibly corresponds to TRBD2 (5 bases). Germline CDR1 SGHRS, CDR2 YFSETQ. This CDR3 is 15 amino acids long. Trimming took off 6 bases at V and 6 bases at J, with 19 bases between the two ends.